In its sample, the clone carrying this T cell receptor beta chain was seen once. The PCR had 60 Vbeta and 13 Jbeta primers. Using immunoSEQ multiplex PCR, the repertoire was profiled, and TCRdb retains in-frame clones only, with some absent. This sample carries around 230,000 clones, 85% of them seen once, and the ten largest clones take 0.2% to 0.3%. This record comes from a study of cytomegalovirus exposure and HLA in healthy donors. V lost 3 bases, J lost 9 bases, and 10 bases stayed unmatched. The CDR3 is 16 residues long. Germline lookup yields CDR1 MGHRA and CDR2 YSYEKL. The specimen was PBMCs. The V gene is TRBV4-1, the J gene TRBJ2-7, with 14 positions matching TRBD2. The receptor was isolated from a girl aged 2-10 years in good health and CMV-seronegative. The CDR3 loop is CASSQGIGTSGSLQYF. The CDR3 DNA follows: TGCGCCAGCAGCCAGGGGATTGGGACTAGCGGGAGTTTGCAGTACTTC.